These 14 T cell receptor beta chains were sequenced from one sample in a study of cytomegalovirus exposure and HLA in healthy donors. PCR primers comprised 60 Vbeta and 13 Jbeta primers. Produced via immunoSEQ multiplex PCR; TCRdb's table is partial and in-frame only. This table has 100,000 to 150,000 clones, about 80% appearing once. The sequenced sample was PBMCs. Every receptor here comes from a woman between 50 and 59 years old in good health and CMV-seronegative.

The rearrangement links TRBV7-9 to TRBJ2-1; D is uncertain. Trimming took 5 bases from V and 0 from J, leaving 5 bases between them. The length of the CDR3 is 13 residues. The V gene's germline CDR1 is SEHNR and CDR2 FQNEAQ (reference sequence). CDR3 amino acids: CASSESSYNEQFF. The CDR3 DNA sequence: TGTGCCAGCAGCGAGAGCTCCTACAATGAGCAGTTCTTC.

The chain recombines TRBV12-5 with TRBJ1-1, with D perhaps TRBD1 (6 bases). Germline CDR1 is LGHNT and CDR2 is FRNRAP. The CDR3 runs 15 residues. Trimming took 0 bases from V and 5 from J, leaving 13 bases between them. The CDR3 DNA is TGTGCTAGTGGTTTGGTACTTGGGGGCAGGACTGAAGCTTTCTTT. Amino acids: CASGLVLGGRTEAFF. Variable domain in full (rest from reference TRBV12-5 and TRBJ1-1): DARVTQTPRHKVTEMGQEVTMRCQPILGHNTVFWYRQTMMQGLELLAYFRNRAPLDDSGMPKDRFSAEMPDATLATLKIQPSEPRDSAVYFCASGLVLGGRTEAFFGQGTRLTVV.

This rearrangement joins TRBV20-1 to TRBJ1-2; D unclear. Germline CDR1 DFQATT, CDR2 SNEGSKA (reference sequence). This CDR3 comprises 11 residues. Trimming removed 6 bases at V and 8 bases at J, with 13 bases between. Here the CDR3 reads CSAPIPGGYTF. Written as DNA, the CDR3 is TGCAGTGCCCCCATCCCGGGGGGCTACACCTTC.

The V and J genes are TRBV5-1 and TRBJ2-1; 9 bases fit TRBD2. V shed 3 bases, J shed 6 bases, and the junction held 7 bases outside the gene matches. Looked up from germline, CDR1 is SGHRS and CDR2 is YFSETQ. This CDR3 spans 15 amino acids. The CDR3 coding sequence is TGCGCCAGCAGCTCGACTAGCGGCCCCTCCAATGAGCAGTTCTTC. The encoded protein is CASSSTSGPSNEQFF.

The chain carries TRBV5-1 and TRBJ2-3, with 9 bases identical to TRBD2. The CDR3 loop spans 15 amino acids. After removal of 4 bases from V and 3 bases from J, the junction contained 6 bases not matched to a gene. Germline-derived CDR1 and CDR2 are SGHRS and YFSETQ. The CDR3 spells CASSLMSGRTDTQYF. CDR3 DNA sequence: TGCGCCAGCAGCCTCATGAGCGGGAGGACAGATACGCAGTATTTT.

The chain links TRBV6-4 to TRBJ2-2, with TRBD1 matching 7 bases. The germline V gene encodes CDR1 MRHNA and CDR2 SNTAGT. The CDR3 runs 17 residues. Trimming cost V 2 bases and J 0 bases; bases outside gene matches: 6. This chain's CDR3 is CASSDPGGQTNTGELFF. In DNA, the CDR3 is TGTGCCAGCAGTGACCCTGGGGGACAGACGAACACCGGGGAGCTGTTTTTT.

This clone was counted once. The chain combines TRBV28 with TRBJ2-7; D is uncertain. CDR1 is MDHEN, CDR2 SYDVKM, per germline. V gave up 5 bases and J gave up 0 bases, with 14 bases separating them. The CDR3 has 15 amino acids. CDR3 region: CASSPSRVNSYEQYF. CDR3 DNA: TGTGCCAGCAGTCCATCCCGGGTAAACTCCTACGAGCAGTACTTC.

The chain has TRBV5-1 and TRBJ1-1; tentative D call: TRBD1 (5 bases). From germline, CDR1 is SGHRS and CDR2 YFSETQ. Trimming stripped 1 base from V and 4 bases from J, with 8 bases between. The CDR3 spans 13 residues. This CDR3 reads CASSLNGGTEAFF. The CDR3 DNA is TGCGCCAGCAGCTTGAACGGGGGCACTGAAGCTTTCTTT.

In its sample, this clone was seen once. The rearrangement joins TRBV27 to TRBJ1-5; D uncertain. Germline V gives CDR1 MNHEY, CDR2 SMNVEV (reference sequence). V lost 0 bases, J lost 3 bases, and 3 bases lay in between. The CDR3 covers 13 residues. This CDR3 reads CASSLSFNQPQHF. The CDR3 region has the DNA TGTGCCAGCAGTTTATCCTTCAATCAGCCCCAGCATTTT.

This clone was observed a handful of times. The chain joins TRBV7-8 to TRBJ1-5, with a possible D match to TRBD1 (5 bases). Germline-derived CDR1 and CDR2 are SGHVS and FQNEAQ. The V and J ends lost 5 bases and 4 bases respectively, with 12 bases between them. CDR3 length equals 14 residues. The CDR3 here is CASSMRGNNQPQHF. CDR3 in DNA: TGTGCCAGCAGCATGCGGGGCAATAATCAGCCCCAGCATTTT.

V and J are TRBV30 and TRBJ1-2; D unclear. The CDR3 is 12 residues long. Looked up from germline, CDR1 is GTSNPN and CDR2 is SVGIG (reference sequence). V was shortened by 3 bases and J by 4 bases, with 9 bases between the two germline ends. The chain's CDR3 is CAWSPGGYGYTF. The CDR3 bases are TGTGCCTGGAGCCCCGGAGGCTATGGCTACACCTTC.

V is TRBV29-1 and J is TRBJ2-1; D may be TRBD2 (6 bases). V gave up 7 bases and J gave up 6 bases, with 10 bases separating them. From germline, CDR1 is SQVTM and CDR2 ANQGSEA. This CDR3 contains 11 residues. The CDR3 DNA reads as TGCAGCGGGGGACTCCTCAATGAGCAGTTCTTC. Its translation is CSGGLLNEQFF.

The chain uses TRBV5-1 and TRBJ2-2; 7 positions agree with TRBD1. This CDR3 is built from 14 residues. The V gene's germline CDR1 is SGHRS and CDR2 YFSETQ. V was pared by 3 bases and J by 5 bases, with 4 bases of the junction left unmatched. The CDR3: CASSSDRRTGELFF. CDR3 coding DNA: TGCGCCAGCAGCTCGGACAGGCGGACCGGGGAGCTGTTTTTT.

This sequence joins TRBV28 and TRBJ1-1; maybe TRBD1 (5 bases). Trimming cost V 6 bases and J 3 bases, with 11 bases left between them. Germline V gene lookup returns CDR1 MDHEN and CDR2 SYDVKM. This CDR3 has 13 residues. CDR3 DNA: TGTGCCAGCAGAGTCCGGGGGGACACTGAAGCTTTCTTT. Protein product: CASRVRGDTEAFF.